The rows below give T cell receptor beta chains drawn from one sample of a study of blood T cell repertoires in COVID-19. The repertoire was sequenced with immunoSEQ multiplex PCR; TCRdb's copy has only in-frame clones and lacks some. Among roughly 250,000 clones listed, about 80% were seen once. Material: peripheral blood. These receptors were taken from a woman aged 80 or over with acute or convalescent COVID-19. Both conserved end residues are part of each CDR3. A D gene is named only where the DNA matches it firmly. Rows give clone size only sometimes, using once, few, many, or a class for an expanded clone.

NA	TRBV5-5	TRBJ1-1	TRBD1	CASSLQGGVTEAFF	TGTGCCAGCAGTCTACAGGGGGGAGTCACTGAAGCTTTCTTT
NA	TRBV12-3/TRBV12-4	TRBJ2-7	NA	CASSQDSSYEQYF	TGTGCCAGCAGCCAGGACAGCTCCTACGAGCAGTACTTC
NA	TRBV6-5	TRBJ2-1	NA	CASSSERPYNEQFF	TGTGCCAGCAGCTCAGAGCGGCCCTACAATGAGCAGTTCTTC
once	TRBV7-9	TRBJ2-3	NA	CASSPGVTNTDTQYF	TGTGCCAGCAGCCCCGGGGTGACTAACACAGATACGCAGTATTTT
NA	TRBV2	TRBJ2-7	NA	CASNAGNPYEQYF	TGTGCCAGCAACGCAGGGAACCCCTACGAGCAGTACTTC
NA	TRBV6-5	TRBJ1-4	TRBD1	CASSVGQGSNEKLFF	TGTGCCAGCAGCGTTGGACAGGGGAGTAATGAAAAACTGTTTTTT
NA	TRBV6-5	TRBJ2-2	NA	CASSYVGQGNTGELFF	TGTGCCAGCAGTTACGTTGGCCAGGGGAACACCGGGGAGCTGTTTTTT
few	TRBV2	TRBJ1-3	TRBD1	CASRADRGGNTIYF	TGTGCCAGCAGAGCTGACAGGGGTGGAAACACCATATATTTT
NA	TRBV2	TRBJ1-2	NA	CASSSRGPPYGYTF	TGTGCCAGCAGTTCCAGAGGGCCCCCTTATGGCTACACCTTC
few	TRBV19	TRBJ1-5	NA	CASSPTGVRQPQHF	TGTGCCAGTAGTCCTACGGGGGTTAGGCAGCCCCAGCATTTT
NA	TRBV5-4	TRBJ2-5	TRBD2	CASSLSGGETQYF	TGTGCCAGCAGCCTAAGCGGGGGTGAGACCCAGTACTTC
NA	TRBV12-3/TRBV12-4	TRBJ1-5	NA	CASSSGQPQHF	TGTGCCAGCAGTTCGGGACAGCCCCAGCATTTT
NA	TRBV5-6	TRBJ1-2	NA	CASSFGGPSGYTF	TGTGCCAGCAGCTTCGGGGGGCCAAGCGGCTACACCTTC
NA	TRBV27	TRBJ1-4	NA	CASSPTGNHEKLFF	TGTGCCAGCAGTCCAACAGGGAATCATGAAAAACTGTTTTTT
NA	TRBV7-9	TRBJ1-4	TRBD1	CASSFTGGEKLFF	TGTGCCAGCAGCTTTACAGGGGGGGAAAAACTGTTTTTT
NA	TRBV12-5	TRBJ1-1	NA	CASGPPGRTLNTEAFF	TGTGCTAGTGGTCCTCCTGGACGGACATTGAACACTGAAGCTTTCTTT
NA	TRBV28	TRBJ2-3	NA	CASSLQAGSTDTQYF	TGTGCCAGCAGTTTACAGGCGGGGAGCACAGATACGCAGTATTTT
few	TRBV4-2	TRBJ1-2	NA	CASSHPPGGLGYGYTF	TGTGCCAGCAGCCACCCCCCGGGGGGGCTGGGCTATGGCTACACCTTC
NA	TRBV7-9	TRBJ2-2	NA	CASSLQASNTGELFF	TGTGCCAGCAGCTTACAGGCCTCGAACACCGGGGAGCTGTTTTTT
NA	TRBV5-1	TRBJ1-6	TRBD1	CASSIRDRGNSPLHF	TGCGCCAGCAGCATAAGGGACAGGGGAAACTCACCCCTCCACTTT
NA	TRBV2	TRBJ2-2	TRBD1	CASRNLQGGDTGELFF	TGTGCCAGCAGGAACTTACAGGGGGGAGACACCGGGGAGCTGTTTTTT
NA	TRBV4-2	TRBJ2-7	TRBD2	CASSQSGGHSYEQYF	TGTGCCAGCAGCCAAAGCGGGGGGCACTCCTACGAGCAGTACTTC
NA	TRBV18	TRBJ2-3	NA	CASSPFWAGSFTDTQYF	TGTGCCAGCTCACCATTCTGGGCGGGGAGCTTCACAGATACGCAGTATTTT
NA	TRBV30	TRBJ2-1	TRBD2	CASRPGLADYYNEQFF	TGTGCCTCCCGGCCGGGACTAGCGGACTACTACAATGAGCAGTTCTTC
NA	TRBV10-3	TRBJ1-1	NA	CAISLAGGVEAFF	TGTGCCATCAGCCTGGCGGGGGGCGTGGAAGCTTTCTTT
NA	TRBV18	TRBJ1-6	TRBD1	CASSTGGRGSPLHF	TGTGCCAGCTCAACAGGGGGCCGGGGTTCACCCCTCCACTTT
few	TRBV7-9	TRBJ1-2	NA	CASSPVRGGDYGYTF	TGTGCCAGCAGCCCCGTTCGAGGCGGCGACTATGGCTACACCTTC
once	TRBV6-2/TRBV6-3	TRBJ1-2	NA	CASSRGGVFGQTSAIYGYTF	TGTGCCAGCAGTCGGGGAGGGGTTTTTGGACAGACCAGCGCAATCTATGGCTACACCTTC
few	TRBV27	TRBJ2-1	TRBD1	CASFRTGGYNEQFF	TGTGCCAGCTTCCGGACAGGGGGGTACAATGAGCAGTTCTTC
NA	TRBV19	TRBJ1-3	NA	CASSTNFGGGFNDKKHSGNTIYF	TGTGCCAGTAGTACGAACTTCGGCGGAGGTTTTAACGACAAAAAACACTCTGGAAACACCATATATTTT
NA	TRBV4-1	TRBJ2-2	NA	CASSQDRVSTGELFF	TGCGCCAGCAGCCAAGACAGGGTTAGCACCGGGGAGCTGTTTTTT
once	TRBV5-4	TRBJ2-1	NA	CASSLADEQFF	TGTGCCAGCAGCTTGGCAGATGAGCAGTTCTTC
NA	TRBV5-1	TRBJ1-2	TRBD1	CASRQGTDNYGYTF	TGCGCCAGCAGGCAAGGGACAGATAACTATGGCTACACCTTC
NA	TRBV7-3	TRBJ2-1	TRBD2	CASSLERGSYNEQFF	TGTGCCAGCAGCTTGGAGCGGGGCTCCTACAATGAGCAGTTCTTC
NA	TRBV10-2	TRBJ2-7	TRBD1	CASSGQGTVYEQYF	TGCGCCAGCAGTGGACAGGGGACAGTCTACGAGCAGTACTTC
NA	TRBV30	TRBJ1-3	TRBD1	CAWSATSDRGISGNTIYF	TGTGCCTGGAGTGCCACTAGCGACAGGGGCATCTCTGGAAACACCATATATTTT
NA	TRBV6-1	TRBJ1-3	NA	CASSEPTGTGNTIYF	TGTGCCAGCAGTGAACCCACAGGGACCGGAAACACCATATATTTT
NA	TRBV18	TRBJ2-5	TRBD1	CASSPLGQGGQETQYF	TGTGCCAGCTCACCATTGGGACAGGGAGGACAAGAGACCCAGTACTTC
NA	TRBV5-1	TRBJ1-1	TRBD1	CASSLGQGSHEAFF	TGCGCCAGCAGCTTGGGACAGGGGTCCCATGAAGCTTTCTTT
NA	TRBV3-1/TRBV3-2	TRBJ2-3	TRBD2	CASRVSGVSTDTQYF	TGTGCCAGTCGTGTGAGCGGGGTTAGCACAGATACGCAGTATTTT
NA	TRBV28	TRBJ2-7	NA	CASSFLGEQYF	TGTGCCAGCAGTTTTCTCGGGGAGCAGTACTTC
NA	TRBV27	TRBJ1-5	NA	CASSLAGGNQPQHF	TGTGCCAGCAGTTTGGCAGGGGGCAATCAGCCCCAGCATTTT
NA	TRBV19	TRBJ1-2	TRBD1	CASIRRGLNYGYTF	TGTGCCAGTATCCGCAGGGGGCTCAACTATGGCTACACCTTC
NA	TRBV2	TRBJ1-4	NA	CASSAAENNEKLFF	TGTGCCAGCAGTGCGGCGGAGAATAATGAAAAACTGTTTTTT
NA	TRBV10-1	TRBJ1-1	TRBD1	CASSQGGSTEAFF	TGCGCCAGCAGCCAAGGGGGCAGCACTGAAGCTTTCTTT
NA	TRBV7-2	TRBJ2-6	TRBD1	CASSWGTGGRSGANVLTF	TGTGCCAGCAGCTGGGGGACAGGGGGCCGCTCTGGGGCCAACGTCCTGACTTTC
NA	TRBV7-3	TRBJ1-3	NA	CASSSPDSPNTIYF	TGTGCCAGCAGCTCCCCGGACAGCCCAAACACCATATATTTT
NA	TRBV6-5	TRBJ1-6	NA	CASDGGANNSPLHF	TGTGCCAGCGATGGGGGGGCCAATAATTCACCCCTCCACTTT
NA	TRBV11-2	TRBJ1-5	NA	CASSFDSSNQPQHF	TGTGCCAGCAGCTTCGACAGTAGCAATCAGCCCCAGCATTTT
NA	TRBV5-1	TRBJ1-4	TRBD1	CASSVGTGPNEKLFF	TGCGCCAGCAGCGTGGGGACAGGACCTAATGAAAAACTGTTTTTT
NA	TRBV24-1	TRBJ2-2	NA	CATSERDRNTGELFF	TGTGCCACCAGTGAGCGGGACAGGAACACCGGGGAGCTGTTTTTT
NA	TRBV7-2	TRBJ2-1	TRBD2	CASSLYAAGGPSSYNEQFF	TGTGCCAGCAGCTTATATGCAGCGGGGGGGCCTAGCTCCTACAATGAGCAGTTCTTC
NA	TRBV5-1	TRBJ2-7	TRBD2	CASSLGAGAVRNEQYF	TGCGCCAGCAGCCTTGGAGCGGGGGCCGTAAGGAACGAGCAGTACTTC
NA	TRBV7-2	TRBJ2-1	TRBD1	CASSPPGQGHEQFF	TGTGCCAGCAGCCCCCCGGGACAGGGGCATGAGCAGTTCTTC
NA	TRBV6-2/TRBV6-3	TRBJ1-2	TRBD1	CASSRTGGADYGYTF	TGTGCCAGCAGTCGGACAGGGGGCGCCGACTATGGCTACACCTTC